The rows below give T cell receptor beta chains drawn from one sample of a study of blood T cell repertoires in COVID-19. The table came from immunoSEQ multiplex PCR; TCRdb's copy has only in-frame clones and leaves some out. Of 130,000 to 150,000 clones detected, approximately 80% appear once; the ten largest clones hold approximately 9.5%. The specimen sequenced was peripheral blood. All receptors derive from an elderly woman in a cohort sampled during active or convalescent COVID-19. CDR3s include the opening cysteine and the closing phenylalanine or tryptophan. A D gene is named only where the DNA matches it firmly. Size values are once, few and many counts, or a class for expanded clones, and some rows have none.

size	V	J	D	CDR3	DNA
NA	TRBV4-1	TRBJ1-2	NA	CASSQDPVNDYGYTF	TGCGCCAGCAGCCAAGACCCCGTTAATGACTATGGCTACACCTTC
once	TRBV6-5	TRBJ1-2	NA	CASTGPPTYGYTF	TGTGCCAGCACAGGGCCCCCTACCTATGGCTACACCTTC
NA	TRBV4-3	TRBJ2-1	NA	CASSQDTEQFNEQFF	TGCGCCAGCAGCCAAGATACCGAACAGTTCAATGAGCAGTTCTTC
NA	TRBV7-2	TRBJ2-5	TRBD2	CASSSIAGGRETQYF	TGTGCCAGCAGCTCAATAGCGGGGGGGCGAGAGACCCAGTACTTC
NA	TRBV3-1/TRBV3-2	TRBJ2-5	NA	CASSQGWRETQYF	TGTGCCAGCAGCCAAGGGTGGAGGGAGACCCAGTACTTC
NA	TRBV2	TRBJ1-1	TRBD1	CASSERQGVLQAFF	TGTGCCAGCAGTGAGAGACAGGGGGTTCTTCAAGCTTTCTTT
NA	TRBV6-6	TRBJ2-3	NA	CASSLSMGLTDTQYF	TGTGCCAGCAGTCTCTCGATGGGACTCACAGATACGCAGTATTTT
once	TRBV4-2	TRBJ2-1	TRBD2	CASSLTSGGLSYNEQFF	TGTGCCAGCAGTCTGACTAGCGGGGGGCTCTCCTACAATGAGCAGTTCTTC
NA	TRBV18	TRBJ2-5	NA	CASSLKETQYF	TGTGCCAGCTCTTTAAAAGAGACCCAGTACTTC
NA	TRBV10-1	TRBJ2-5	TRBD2	CASSESTSGGKETQYF	TGCGCCAGCAGTGAGTCAACTAGCGGGGGGAAAGAGACCCAGTACTTC
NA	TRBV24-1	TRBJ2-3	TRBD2	CATSDSASGGADTQYF	TGTGCCACCAGTGATTCCGCTAGCGGGGGGGCAGATACGCAGTATTTT
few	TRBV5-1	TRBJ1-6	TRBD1	CASRPAGTGESPLHF	TGCGCCAGCAGGCCGGCCGGGACAGGGGAATCACCCCTCCACTTT
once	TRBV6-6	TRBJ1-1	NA	CASSYSMGGEAFF	TGTGCCAGCAGTTACTCGATGGGAGGTGAAGCTTTCTTT
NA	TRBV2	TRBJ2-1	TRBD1	CASRRNQGAQFF	TGTGCCAGCAGACGAAACCAGGGGGCACAGTTCTTC
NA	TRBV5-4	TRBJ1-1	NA	CASSFGQLNTEAFF	TGTGCCAGCAGCTTCGGACAGTTGAACACTGAAGCTTTCTTT
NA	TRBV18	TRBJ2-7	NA	CASSSGSSYEQYF	TGTGCCAGCTCATCCGGTAGCTCCTACGAGCAGTACTTC
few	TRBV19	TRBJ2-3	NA	CASSIARTAAHTQYF	TGTGCCAGTAGTATAGCCCGGACAGCAGCCCATACGCAGTATTTT
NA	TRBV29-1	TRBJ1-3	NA	CSVEVGVFGNTIYF	TGCAGCGTTGAAGTGGGAGTTTTTGGAAACACCATATATTTT
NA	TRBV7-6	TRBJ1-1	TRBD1	CASSLAPGQGNKAFF	TGTGCCAGCAGCTTAGCCCCGGGACAGGGGAATAAAGCTTTCTTT
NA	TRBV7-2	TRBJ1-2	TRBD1	CASGRGPKGSGYTF	TGTGCCAGCGGTAGGGGGCCGAAAGGTAGTGGCTACACCTTC
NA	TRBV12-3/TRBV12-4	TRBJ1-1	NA	CASSLREGTEAFF	TGTGCCAGCAGTTTAAGGGAGGGCACTGAAGCTTTCTTT
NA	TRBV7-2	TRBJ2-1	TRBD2	CASSYEGKRGYNEQFF	TGTGCCAGCAGCTACGAGGGCAAGCGGGGATACAATGAGCAGTTCTTC
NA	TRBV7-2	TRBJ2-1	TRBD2	CASESFAGGLNEQFF	TGTGCCAGCGAAAGTTTTGCGGGGGGTTTGAATGAGCAGTTCTTC
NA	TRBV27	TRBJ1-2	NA	CASSFDPAENYGYTF	TGTGCCAGCAGTTTTGATCCGGCGGAGAACTATGGCTACACCTTC
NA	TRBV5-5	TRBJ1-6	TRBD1	CASSLVFGTGKNSPLHF	TGTGCCAGCAGCTTGGTATTCGGGACAGGCAAAAATTCACCCCTCCACTTT
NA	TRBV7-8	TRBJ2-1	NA	CASSFLASYEQFF	TGTGCCAGCAGCTTCCTAGCATCCTATGAGCAGTTCTTC
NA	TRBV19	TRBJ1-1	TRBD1	CASTKGQGNTEAFF	TGTGCCAGCACAAAGGGACAGGGGAACACTGAAGCTTTCTTT
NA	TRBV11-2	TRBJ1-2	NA	CASSLVTGPRRGYTF	TGTGCCAGCAGCTTAGTTACAGGTCCCCGACGGGGCTACACCTTC
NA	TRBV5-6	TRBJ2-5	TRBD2	CASSLRGEETQYF	TGTGCCAGCAGCCTCCGGGGGGAAGAGACCCAGTACTTC
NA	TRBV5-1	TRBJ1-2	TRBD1	CASSSNIGTGLGYTF	TGCGCCAGCAGCTCCAACATTGGGACAGGGTTAGGCTACACCTTC
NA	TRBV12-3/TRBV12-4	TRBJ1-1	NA	CASRIAVNTEAFF	TGTGCCAGCAGGATAGCAGTAAACACTGAAGCTTTCTTT
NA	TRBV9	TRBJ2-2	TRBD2	CASGGVRNTGELFF	TGTGCCAGCGGGGGGGTCAGAAACACCGGGGAGCTGTTTTTT
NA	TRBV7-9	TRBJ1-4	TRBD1	CASSSGTGNEKLFF	TGTGCCAGCAGCTCCGGGACAGGGAACGAAAAACTGTTTTTT
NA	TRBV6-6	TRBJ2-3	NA	CASSYGQGNTQYF	TGTGCCAGCAGTTACGGCCAGGGGAATACGCAGTATTTT
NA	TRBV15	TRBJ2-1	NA	CATSRSGAKYNEQFF	TGTGCCACCAGCAGATCGGGAGCGAAATACAATGAGCAGTTCTTC
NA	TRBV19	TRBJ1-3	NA	CASSPFRDTYSGNTIYF	TGTGCCAGTAGTCCGTTCCGGGACACTTACTCTGGAAACACCATATATTTT
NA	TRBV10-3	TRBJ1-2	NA	CAIQPSGTHYGYTF	TGTGCCATACAGCCTAGCGGGACACATTATGGCTACACCTTC
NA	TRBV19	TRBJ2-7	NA	CASSNRAGGYYEQYF	TGTGCCAGTAGTAACAGGGCCGGTGGTTACTACGAGCAGTACTTC
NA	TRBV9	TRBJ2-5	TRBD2	CASSPTSMSAGGPTQYF	TGTGCCAGCAGCCCCACCTCGATGTCAGCGGGGGGACCGACCCAGTACTTC